This TCR beta chain was retrieved from a study of Graves' ophthalmopathy and Graves' hyperthyroidism. Whole-study results and caveats: Progression of ophthalmopathy was predicted by the model with roughly 65% sensitivity and around 72% specificity.

The CDR3 loop spans 14 amino acids. V dropped 0 bases and J dropped 5 bases, with 10 bases sitting between them. Per germline, CDR1 LGHNA and CDR2 YSLEER. Additional autoimmune diseases, uncontrolled infections, pregnancy or lactation disqualified patients. The authors diagnosed from clinical symptoms, serum thyroxine, TRAb, thyroid ultrasound and orbital computed tomography. Amplification of the TCR beta CDR3 regions used RNA transcripts (as template). RT-PCR in the first round used HTBI primers; a second-round multiplex PCR followed. From the multiplex PCR reads, TCRdb called clonotypes with MiXCR, one entry per CDR3 protein. Among almost 750,000 distinct CDR3 sequences listed, around 40% were seen once. A note on this clonotype: Its specificity is unknown.

Material for sequencing was peripheral blood. The chain recombines TRBV4-3 with TRBJ1-1; D is perhaps TRBD1 (6 bases). The receptor was derived from an adult man with Graves' ophthalmopathy. This chain's CDR3 is CASSQDTGRTEAFF. CDR3 sequence (DNA): TGCGCCAGCAGCCAAGATACAGGGCGGACTGAAGCTTTCTTT.